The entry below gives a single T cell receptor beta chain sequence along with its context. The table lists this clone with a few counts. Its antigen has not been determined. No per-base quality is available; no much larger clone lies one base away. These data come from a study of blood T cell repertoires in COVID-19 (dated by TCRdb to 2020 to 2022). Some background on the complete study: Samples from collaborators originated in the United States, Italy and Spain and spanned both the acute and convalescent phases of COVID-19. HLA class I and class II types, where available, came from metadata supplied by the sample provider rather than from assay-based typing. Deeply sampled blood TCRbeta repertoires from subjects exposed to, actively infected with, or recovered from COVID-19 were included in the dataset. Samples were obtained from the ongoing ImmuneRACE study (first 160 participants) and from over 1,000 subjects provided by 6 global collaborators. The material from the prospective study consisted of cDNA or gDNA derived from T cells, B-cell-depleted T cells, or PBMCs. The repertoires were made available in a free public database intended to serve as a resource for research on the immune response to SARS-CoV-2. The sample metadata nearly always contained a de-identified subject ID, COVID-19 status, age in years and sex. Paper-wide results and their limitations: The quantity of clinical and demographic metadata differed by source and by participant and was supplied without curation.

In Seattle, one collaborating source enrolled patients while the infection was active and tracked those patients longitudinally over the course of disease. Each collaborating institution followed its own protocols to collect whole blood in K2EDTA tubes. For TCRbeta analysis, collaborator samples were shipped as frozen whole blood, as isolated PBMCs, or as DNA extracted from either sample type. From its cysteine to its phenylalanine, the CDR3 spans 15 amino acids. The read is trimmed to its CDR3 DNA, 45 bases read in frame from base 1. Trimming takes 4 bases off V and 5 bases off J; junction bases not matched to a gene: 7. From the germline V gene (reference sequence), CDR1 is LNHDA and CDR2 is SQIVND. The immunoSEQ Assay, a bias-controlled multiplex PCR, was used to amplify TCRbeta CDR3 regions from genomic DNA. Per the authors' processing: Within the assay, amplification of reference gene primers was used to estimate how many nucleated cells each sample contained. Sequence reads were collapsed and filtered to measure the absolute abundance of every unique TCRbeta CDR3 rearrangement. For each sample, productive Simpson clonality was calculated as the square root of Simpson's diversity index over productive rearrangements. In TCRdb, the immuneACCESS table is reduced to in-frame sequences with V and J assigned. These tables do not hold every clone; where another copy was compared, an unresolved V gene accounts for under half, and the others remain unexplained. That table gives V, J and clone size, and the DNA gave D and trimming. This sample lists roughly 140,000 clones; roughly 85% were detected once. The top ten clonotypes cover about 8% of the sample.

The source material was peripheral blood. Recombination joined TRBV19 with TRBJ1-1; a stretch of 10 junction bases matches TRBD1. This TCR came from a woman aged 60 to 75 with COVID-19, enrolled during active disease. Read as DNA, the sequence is TGTGCCAGTAGTAACCGTCGGACAGGGGGAACTGAAGCTTTCTTT. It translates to CASSNRRTGGTEAFF.